This T cell receptor beta chain was retrieved from a study of T cell therapy after organ transplantation. The time point was: 20-29 weeks after completion of therapy. Points from the study as a whole: Minimal repertoire change after therapy followed marked pretherapy expansions in nonresponders.

Trimming at V came to 0 bases and at J to 4 bases, leaving 3 bases not matched to a gene. The CDR3 has 14 residues. Germline V gives CDR1 SGHNT, CDR2 YYREEE (reference sequence). TCRdb's table, derived via immunoSEQ multiplex PCR, lists solely in-frame clones and lacks some. The top ten hold about 40% of the sample, which has approximately 3,900 clones, around 63% seen once. Worth noting for this clone: Its antigen is as yet unknown.

The receptor's source is a human patient who had received a solid organ transplant and had CMV disease. Some of these T cells may belong to the graft donor. The specimen was CD8+ T cells from blood, collected after autologous CMV-specific T cell therapy. V is TRBV5-4 and J is TRBJ2-7, with 8 nucleotides matching TRBD1. The DNA of the CDR3 is TGTGCCAGCAGCTTGGGGCAGGGGGCTTACGAGCAGTACTTC. It codes for CASSLGQGAYEQYF.